This record covers a single T cell receptor (beta chain). Its antigen is currently unknown. This sample was included in a study of CXCR3-negative and CXCR3-positive naive CD8 T cells. Across the whole study: The study obtained 140 million or so TRB reads, about 1.5 +/- 0.3 million per library.

TRB cDNA was prepared as libraries by UMI-labeled 5' RACE. TCRdb processed the 5' RACE reads again and assigns one entry to each CDR3 protein, with no DNA. This sample's clone table lists about 62,000 distinct CDR3 sequences. Study outcomes and limitations: Much lower diversity was found in memory CD8+ cells, while both naive subsets had comparably high diversity.

The source of this sequence is a human donor in good health. Some clones in this sample may be carry-over from other donors' samples. Input material: naive CXCR3- CD8+ T cells from blood. Sample subset: CD45RO-CCR7+CD27+CD95- naive CD8+ T cells lacking CXCR3 (TNR3-).

CDR3 residues: CASHRAGTYNEQFF. The gene calls are TRBV28 and TRBJ2-1; TCRdb's D gene call, TRBD1, goes unchecked for lack of DNA. The CDR3 spans 14 residues. Germline CDR1 reads MDHEN; CDR2 reads SYDVKM.